This TCR beta chain stems from a study of blood T cell repertoires in COVID-19. Study-wide context: PBMCs, B-cell-depleted T cells, or T cells were the source of the cDNA or gDNA that made up the material.

Sequencing was performed with immunoSEQ multiplex PCR; in TCRdb, only in-frame clones are kept and a portion is missing. Among about 190,000 clones listed, 70% to 80% were seen once. The CDR3 totals 12 residues. Germline CDR1 MNHNY, CDR2 SVGAGI (reference sequence). V was pared by 8 bases and J by 4 bases, with 12 bases between. The genes are TRBV6-6 and TRBJ2-7; no reliable D call. Sequenced input: peripheral blood. The clonotype was recovered from a man aged 45-65 years who had recovered from COVID-19. The CDR3 loop reads CASAARSYEQYF. The CDR3 region has the DNA TGTGCCAGCGCTGCCCGCAGTTACGAGCAGTACTTC.